These 3 T cell receptor beta chains came from one sample sequenced in a study of blood T cell repertoires in COVID-19. TCRdb keeps only in-frame clones here, not all; method: immunoSEQ multiplex PCR. The table has 130,000 or so clones, around 89% seen once. Sequencing was performed on peripheral blood. The source is a human donor with COVID-19, enrolled during active disease. The donor label of this sample is uncertain.

The chain is built from TRBV6-5 and TRBJ2-3; 7 bases align to TRBD1. V dropped 6 bases and J dropped 6; count of bases not matched to a gene: 6. This CDR3 comprises 13 residues. The germline V gene encodes CDR1 MNHEY and CDR2 SVGAGI. CDR3 nucleotides: TGTGCCAGCAGGGAGATGACAGGGGATACGCAGTATTTT. The encoded protein is CASREMTGDTQYF.

The rearrangement uses TRBV3-1 (or the pseudogene TRBV3-2) and TRBJ1-1; weak D call: TRBD1 (5 bases). The CDR3 has 14 amino acids. V was trimmed by 7 bases and J by 6 bases, leaving 18 bases between them. Looked up from germline, CDR1 is LGHDT and CDR2 is YNNKEL (reference sequence). CDR3 sequence: CASTPTGGVAEAFF. As DNA, the CDR3 is TGTGCCAGCACCCCTACGGGGGGTGTGGCTGAAGCTTTCTTT.

CDR3 sequence: CASRLMLGGPLHF. As DNA, the CDR3 is TGTGCCAGCAGGTTGATGCTAGGTGGACCCCTCCACTTT. This chain uses TRBV5-5 with TRBJ1-6; no clear D. This CDR3 contains 13 residues. The V and J ends lost 5 bases and 12 bases respectively, with 15 bases between them. CDR1 SGHKS and CDR2 YYEKEE come from the germline V gene (reference sequence). The full variable domain, in which reference TRBV5-5 and TRBJ1-6 provide the parts outside the CDR3, is DAGVTQSPTHLIKTRGQQVTLRCSPISGHKSVSWYQQVLGQGPQFIFQYYEKEERGRGNFPDRFSARQFPNYSSELNVNALLLGDSALYLCASRLMLGGPLHFGNGTRLTVT.